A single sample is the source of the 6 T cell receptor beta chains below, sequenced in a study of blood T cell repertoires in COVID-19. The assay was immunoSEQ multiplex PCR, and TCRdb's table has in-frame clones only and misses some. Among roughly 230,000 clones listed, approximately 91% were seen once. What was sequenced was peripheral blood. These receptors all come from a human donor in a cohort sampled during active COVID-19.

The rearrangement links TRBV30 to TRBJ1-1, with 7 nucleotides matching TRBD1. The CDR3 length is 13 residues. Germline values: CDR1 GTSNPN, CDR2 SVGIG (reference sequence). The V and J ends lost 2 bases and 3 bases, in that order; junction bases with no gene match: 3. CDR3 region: CAWSLDRDTEAFF. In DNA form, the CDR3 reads TGTGCCTGGAGTCTTGACAGGGACACTGAAGCTTTCTTT.

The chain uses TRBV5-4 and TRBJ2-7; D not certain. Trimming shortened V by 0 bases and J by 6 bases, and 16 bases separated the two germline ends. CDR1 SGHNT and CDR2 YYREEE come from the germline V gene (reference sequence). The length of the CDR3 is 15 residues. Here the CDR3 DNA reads TGTGCCAGCAGCTTGGGAGCCGACTCCCGGCGCGAGCAGTACTTC. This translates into CASSLGADSRREQYF.

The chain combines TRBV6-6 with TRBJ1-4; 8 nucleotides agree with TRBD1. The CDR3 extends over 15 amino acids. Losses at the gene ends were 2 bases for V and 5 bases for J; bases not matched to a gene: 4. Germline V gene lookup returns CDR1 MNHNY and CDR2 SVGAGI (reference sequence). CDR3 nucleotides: TGTGCCAGCAGTTACCCCGACAGGGGAAATGAAAAACTGTTTTTT. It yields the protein CASSYPDRGNEKLFF.

CDR3 residues: CASWGGARVHEQYF. CDR3 sequence (DNA): TGTGCCAGCTGGGGGGGGGCTAGGGTACACGAGCAGTACTTC. The chain has TRBV6-5 and TRBJ2-7; D is possibly TRBD2 (7 bases). V was shortened by 8 bases and J by 5 bases, with 19 bases between the two germline ends. The CDR3 is 14 amino acids. CDR1 is MNHEY and CDR2 is SVGAGI in the germline V gene.

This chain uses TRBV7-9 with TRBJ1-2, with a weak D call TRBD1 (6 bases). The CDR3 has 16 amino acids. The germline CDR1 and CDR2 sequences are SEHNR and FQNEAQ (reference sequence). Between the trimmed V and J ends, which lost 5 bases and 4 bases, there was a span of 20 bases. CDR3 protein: CASSGTTSLRGYGYTF. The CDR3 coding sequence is TGTGCCAGCAGCGGGACGACATCCCTCAGGGGCTATGGCTACACCTTC.

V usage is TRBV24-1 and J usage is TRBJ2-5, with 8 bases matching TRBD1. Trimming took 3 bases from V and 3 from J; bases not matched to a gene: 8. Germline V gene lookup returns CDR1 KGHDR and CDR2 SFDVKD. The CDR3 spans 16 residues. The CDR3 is CATSDPGQGGKETQYF. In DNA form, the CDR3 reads TGTGCCACCAGTGATCCTGGACAGGGCGGGAAAGAGACCCAGTACTTC.